This T cell receptor beta chain was captured by sequencing in a study of graft-versus-host responses after intestinal transplantation (dated by TCRdb to the early 2020s). Concerning the study at large: The transplants that recipients received were multivisceral, liver-intestinal, or isolated intestinal. Anti-thymocyte globulin induction was given to all recipients, followed by maintenance tacrolimus and steroids for about 3 years. A peak of at least 4% donor T cells among recipient peripheral blood mononuclear cells was the definition used for donor T cell macrochimerism. Graft-versus-host and host-versus-graft alloreactive T cell clones were tracked in the graft, circulation and bone marrow after intestinal transplantation using bulk TCR-beta CDR3 sequencing. Instead of going to the commercial service, samples from a few later patients were sequenced in-house on an Illumina MiSeq and processed with MiXCR. The cohort enrolled fewer than 25 intestinal transplant recipients including one retransplant, and a few patients lacking pretransplant specimens were excluded. To identify alloreactive clones, pre-transplant mixed lymphocyte reaction products were sequenced and compared with unstimulated pre-transplant donor and recipient T cells.

Worth noting for this clone: No clone much larger than this one lies a single base away; base qualities are absent.

The V and J ends are trimmed by 4 bases and 5 bases, leaving 7 bases between them. According to the germline V gene (reference sequence), CDR1 reads SEHNR and CDR2 reads FQNEAQ. Inclusive of the bounding cysteine and phenylalanine, the CDR3 is 12 residues long. Solely the CDR3 DNA is kept, with 36 bases framed from the first base. Library construction relied on the immunoSEQ multiplex PCR assay. In most patients, genomic DNA was isolated using the Qiagen DNeasy Blood and Tissue Kit and sent frozen to Adaptive Biotechnologies for TCR sequencing. For most patients, high-throughput TCR-beta CDR3 sequencing of genomic DNA was performed by Adaptive Biotechnologies. The study's own analysis went as follows. Adaptive's ImmunoSEQ software supplied the TCR sequencing data for 15 to 20 patients, while MiXCR and VDJtools were used to process three other patients. To correct CD4 versus CD8 sorting errors, sequences present in both subsets at a frequency ratio below 5:1 were removed. CDR3 nucleotide sequences shared between donor and recipient were removed because the origin of such sequences could not be assigned. To be classed as alloreactive, a clone needed at least 2-fold expansion over unstimulated cells and a minimum CFSE-low frequency of 0.002% (template counts) or 0.001% (read counts). A clone was considered mappable if detected in the sequenced pre-transplant spleen, lymph node, or MLR CFSE-low populations of the donor or recipient. The cumulative frequency of alloreactive clones was calculated as a percentage of all sequences, weighted by copy number. Held by TCRdb, this immuneACCESS table contains in-frame sequences only and omits some clones. Under half of the omission traces to an unresolved V gene where checked; the cause of the rest is unknown. The V and J calls and clone size come from that table; D and trimming were worked out from the DNA. For this sample the table gives around 20,000 clones, of which approximately 46% were detected only once. The ten largest clones add up to about 1% of the sample.

General study outcomes and caveats: Patients with donor T cell macrochimerism had high GvH to HvG T cell clonal ratios in their allografts. The conclusions were limited by the relatively low number and heterogeneity of the intestinal transplant patients. GvH clones were detected in recipient bone marrow, and some of these GvH clones were observed earlier in ileal mucosa or blood, consistent with an intestinal mucosal origin. Peak levels of circulating GvH clones were associated with declines in HvG clones early after transplant.

Read against the paper, the sample's time point label means: cells obtained before transplantation from donor or recipient. In the mixed lymphocyte reactions, some 200,000 CFSE-labeled pre-transplant responders were plated with some 200,000 irradiated violet-dye-labeled stimulators and cultured for approximately 6 days. Proliferating CD3+CD4+CFSE-low and CD3+CD8+CFSE-low responder cells were FACS-sorted on a BD Influx sorter after the mixed lymphocyte reaction. The chain is assembled from TRBV7-9 and TRBJ2-3; perhaps TRBD2 is the D gene, with 6 bases matching. Sequencing was performed on alloreactive CD4+ T cells from a mixed lymphocyte reaction culture, taken before intestinal transplant. The cell subset or site label, read with the paper, signifies: CFSE-low proliferating T cells sorted from approximately 6-day pre-transplant mixed lymphocyte reaction (GvH or HvG direction). The sequence derives from a human patient who received an intestinal transplant. The CDR3 is CASSSGVDTQYF. The DNA sequence is given as TGTGCCAGCAGCTCGGGGGTAGATACGCAGTATTTT.